The sequence of this T cell receptor (beta chain) was determined in a study of OX40 agonist ivuxolimab in advanced cancers. Study at large: People in dose escalation had one of these cancers: hepatocellular carcinoma, melanoma, renal cell or head and neck cancer. In three patients, partial responses were observed, one with hepatocellular carcinoma and two with cutaneous melanoma. Broader study findings: The mean number of expanded clones was higher in CD8+ T cells than in CD4+.

Sequencing was performed with immunoSEQ multiplex PCR; in TCRdb, only in-frame clones are kept and a portion is missing. Of 90,000 or so clones in the sample, about 90% are singletons; the top ten hold roughly 8.9%. Details on this clone: The target antigen is unknown.

CDR3 length: 13 residues. Germline-derived CDR1 and CDR2 are MDHEN and SYDVKM. V gave up 7 bases and J gave up 9 bases; unmatched junction bases: 6. The specimen was CD4+ or CD8+ T cells sorted from blood, collected in a trial of the OX40 agonist ivuxolimab. This chain uses TRBV28 with TRBJ2-1; TRBD1 matches 10 bases. The receptor was isolated from an adult with an advanced solid tumor such as melanoma, head and neck, liver or kidney cancer. CDR3 protein: CASTSTGGSEQFF. The CDR3 DNA reads as TGTGCCAGCACCTCGACAGGGGGCAGTGAGCAGTTCTTC. The full variable domain, its missing parts supplied by reference TRBV28 and TRBJ2-1, is DVKVTQSSRYLVKRTGEKVFLECVQDMDHENMFWYRQDPGLGLRLIYFSYDVKMKEKGDIPEGYSVSREKKERFSLILESASTNQTSMYLCASTSTGGSEQFFGPGTRLTVL.